This is a list of T cell receptor beta chains from one sample in a study of OX40 agonist ivuxolimab in advanced cancers. Sequencing used immunoSEQ multiplex PCR; TCRdb keeps in-frame clones, though not all of them. The sample holds just over 25,000 clones, around 86% seen once. Sequences were derived from CD4+ or CD8+ T cells sorted from blood, sampled in a trial of the OX40 agonist ivuxolimab. These receptors were collected from an adult with an advanced solid tumor such as melanoma, head and neck, liver or kidney cancer. CDR3s include the opening cysteine and the closing phenylalanine or tryptophan.

V: TRBV27
J: TRBJ2-3
CDR3: CASRQGWTQYF

V: TRBV27
J: TRBJ1-2
CDR3: CASSLSQGSGYTF

V: TRBV30
J: TRBJ2-7
CDR3: CAWSRSGGYEQYF

V: TRBV28
J: TRBJ1-3
CDR3: CASTPDRFYSGNTIYF

V: TRBV19
J: TRBJ2-7
CDR3: CAVYRYSMNEQYF

V: TRBV19
J: TRBJ2-1
CDR3: CASQIAGLGGGQNEQFF

V: TRBV7-9
J: TRBJ2-1
CDR3: CASSFSERFYNEQFF

V: TRBV6-6
J: TRBJ2-1
CDR3: CASSSRNLAYNEQFF

V: TRBV10-3
J: TRBJ2-7
CDR3: CAISEEAGQGYEQYF

V: TRBV27
J: TRBJ2-2
CDR3: CASSSSGGGSGELFF

V: TRBV9
J: TRBJ1-6
CDR3: CASSVGGGADSPLHF

V: TRBV9
J: TRBJ1-6
CDR3: CASQGQANSPLHF

V: TRBV7-9
J: TRBJ1-1
CDR3: CASSLPAQGRPEAFF

V: TRBV5-4
J: TRBJ2-7
CDR3: CASSSTSYEQYF

V: TRBV7-9
J: TRBJ1-4
CDR3: CASTPTLAGGTNEKLFF

V: TRBV12-5
J: TRBJ1-2
CDR3: CASGAPGPEFYGYTF

V: TRBV6-6
J: TRBJ1-5
CDR3: CASSLKQGPLNQPQHF

V: TRBV6-1
J: TRBJ2-7
CDR3: CASKGAREQYF

V: TRBV19
J: TRBJ1-2
CDR3: CASSMKQGGYFYGYTF

V: TRBV7-9
J: TRBJ1-1
CDR3: CASSTREGGLNTEAFF

V: TRBV14
J: TRBJ2-1
CDR3: CASGGSYNEQFF